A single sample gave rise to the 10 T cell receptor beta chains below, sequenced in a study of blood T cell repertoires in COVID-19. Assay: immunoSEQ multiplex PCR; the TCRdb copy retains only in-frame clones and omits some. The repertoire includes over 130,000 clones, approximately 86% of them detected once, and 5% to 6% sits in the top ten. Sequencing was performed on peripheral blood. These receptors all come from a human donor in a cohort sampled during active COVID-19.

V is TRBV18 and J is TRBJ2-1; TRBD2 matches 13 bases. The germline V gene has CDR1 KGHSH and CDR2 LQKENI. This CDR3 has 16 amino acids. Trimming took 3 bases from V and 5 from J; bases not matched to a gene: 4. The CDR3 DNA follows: TGTGCCAGCTCACCCACTAGCGGGGGGGCAGACAATGAGCAGTTCTTC. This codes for CASSPTSGGADNEQFF. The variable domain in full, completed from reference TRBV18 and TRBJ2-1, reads NAGVMQNPRHLVRRRGQEARLRCSPMKGHSHVYWYRQLPEEGLKFMVYLQKENIIDESGMPKERFSAEFPKEGPSILRIQQVVRGDSAAYFCASSPTSGGADNEQFFGPGTRLTVL.

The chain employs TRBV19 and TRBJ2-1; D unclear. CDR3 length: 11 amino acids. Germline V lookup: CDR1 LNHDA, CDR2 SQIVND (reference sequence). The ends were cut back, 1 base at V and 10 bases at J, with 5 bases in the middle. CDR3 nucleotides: TGTGCCAGTAGTATAGGACACGAGCAGTTCTTC. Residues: CASSIGHEQFF.

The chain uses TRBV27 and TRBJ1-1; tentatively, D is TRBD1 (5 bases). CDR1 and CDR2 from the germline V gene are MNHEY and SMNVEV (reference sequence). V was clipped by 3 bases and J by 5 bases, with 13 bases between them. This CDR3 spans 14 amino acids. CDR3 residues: CASSLAGQYTEAFF. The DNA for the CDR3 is TGTGCCAGCAGTTTGGCGGGGCAATATACTGAAGCTTTCTTT.

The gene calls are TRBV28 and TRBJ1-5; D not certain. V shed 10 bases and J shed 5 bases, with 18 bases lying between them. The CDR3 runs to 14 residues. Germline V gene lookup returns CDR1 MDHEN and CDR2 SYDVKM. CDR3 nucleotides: TGTGCCACCAACCTCGTCCGGAGGGATCAGCCCCAGCATTTT. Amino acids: CATNLVRRDQPQHF.

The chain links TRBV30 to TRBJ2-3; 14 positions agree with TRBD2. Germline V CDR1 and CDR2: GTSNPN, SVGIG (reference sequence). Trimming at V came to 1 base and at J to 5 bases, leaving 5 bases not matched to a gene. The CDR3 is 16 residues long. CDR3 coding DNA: TGTGCCTGGAGTGGGGAGGGACTAGCGGGAGAAGATACGCAGTATTTT. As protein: CAWSGEGLAGEDTQYF.

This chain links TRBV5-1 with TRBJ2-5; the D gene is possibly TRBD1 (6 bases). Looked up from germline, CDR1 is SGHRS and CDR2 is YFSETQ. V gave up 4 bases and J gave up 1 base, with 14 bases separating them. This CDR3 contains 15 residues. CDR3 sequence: CASSPGTHPQETQYF. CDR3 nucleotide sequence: TGCGCCAGCAGCCCAGGGACACATCCCCAAGAGACCCAGTACTTC.

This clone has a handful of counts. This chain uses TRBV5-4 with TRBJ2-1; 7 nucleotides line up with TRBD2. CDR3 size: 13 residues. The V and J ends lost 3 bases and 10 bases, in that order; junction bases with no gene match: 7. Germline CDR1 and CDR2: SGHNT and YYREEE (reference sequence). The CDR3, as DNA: TGTGCCAGCAGCTCTCTGCCGCGGGAGGAGCAGTTCTTC. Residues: CASSSLPREEQFF.

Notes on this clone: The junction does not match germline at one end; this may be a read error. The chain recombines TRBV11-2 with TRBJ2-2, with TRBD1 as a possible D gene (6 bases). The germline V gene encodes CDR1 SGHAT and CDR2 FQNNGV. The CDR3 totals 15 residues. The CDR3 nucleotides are TGTGCCAGCAGCCCTCCCAGTTGGGACACTGGGGAGCTGTTTTTT. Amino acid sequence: CASSPPSWDTGELFF.

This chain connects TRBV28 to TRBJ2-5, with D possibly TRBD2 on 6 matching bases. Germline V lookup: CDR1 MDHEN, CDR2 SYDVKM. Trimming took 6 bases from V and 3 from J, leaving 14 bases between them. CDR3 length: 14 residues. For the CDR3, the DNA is TGTGCCAGCAGCCCGAAAGGAGGGGAAGAGACCCAGTACTTC. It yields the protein CASSPKGGEETQYF.

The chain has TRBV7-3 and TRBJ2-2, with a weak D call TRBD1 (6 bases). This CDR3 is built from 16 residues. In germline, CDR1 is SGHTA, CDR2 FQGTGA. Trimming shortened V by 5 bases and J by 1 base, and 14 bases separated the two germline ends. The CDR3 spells CASSQSATGNTGELFF. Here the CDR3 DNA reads TGTGCCAGCAGCCAGTCCGCGACAGGGAACACCGGGGAGCTGTTTTTT. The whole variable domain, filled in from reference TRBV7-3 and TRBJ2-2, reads GAGVSQTPSNKVTEKGKYVELRCDPISGHTALYWYRQSLGQGPEFLIYFQGTGAADDSGLPNDRFFAVRPEGSVSTLKIQRTERGDSAVYLCASSQSATGNTGELFFGEGSRLTVL.